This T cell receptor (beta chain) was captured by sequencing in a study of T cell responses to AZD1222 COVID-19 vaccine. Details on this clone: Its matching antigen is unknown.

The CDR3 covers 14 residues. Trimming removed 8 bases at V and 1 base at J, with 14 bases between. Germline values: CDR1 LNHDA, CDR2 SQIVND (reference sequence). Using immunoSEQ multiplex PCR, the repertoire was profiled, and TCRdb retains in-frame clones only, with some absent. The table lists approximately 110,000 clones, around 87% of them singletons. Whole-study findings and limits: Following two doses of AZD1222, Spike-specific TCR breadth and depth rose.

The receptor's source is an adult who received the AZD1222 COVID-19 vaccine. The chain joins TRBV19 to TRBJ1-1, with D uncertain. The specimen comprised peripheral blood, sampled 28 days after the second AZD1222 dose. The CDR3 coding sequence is TGTGCCAGTTCCCACGGAGGGCCGAACACTGAAGCTTTCTTT. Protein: CASSHGGPNTEAFF.